The clone carrying this T cell receptor (beta chain) was found many times. Its antigen is not identified. Patients were excluded for uncontrolled infection, other autoimmune disease, pregnancy or lactation. Diagnoses were established using clinical symptoms, serum thyroxine and TRAb, thyroid ultrasound and orbital computed tomography. The germline CDR1 and CDR2 sequences are DFQATT and SNEGSKA (reference sequence). This CDR3 region has 12 residues. V dropped 3 bases and J dropped 2 bases, with 8 bases sitting between them. This entry is derived from a study of T cells in Graves' hyperthyroidism and ophthalmopathy. General study points: Blood also carried most thyroid clonotypes expanded above 0.001. Ophthalmopathy and stable hyperthyroidism were told apart by a 13 V-J model.

RNA transcripts served as the template for amplifying TCR beta CDR3 regions. RT-PCR in the first round (using the HTBI primer set) targeted the TCR CDR3. TCRdb recomputed calls from the multiplex PCR reads with MiXCR, one row per CDR3 protein. This sample has about 600,000 distinct CDR3 sequences, with 16% found just once. The chain recombines TRBV20-1 with TRBJ2-7, with D perhaps matching TRBD1 (5 bases). Sequencing used blood. This TCR was sampled from a middle-aged woman with Graves' ophthalmopathy. The CDR3 DNA reads TGCAGTGCTAGGGGGCTCACCTACGAGCAGTACTTC. The encoded protein is CSARGLTYEQYF.